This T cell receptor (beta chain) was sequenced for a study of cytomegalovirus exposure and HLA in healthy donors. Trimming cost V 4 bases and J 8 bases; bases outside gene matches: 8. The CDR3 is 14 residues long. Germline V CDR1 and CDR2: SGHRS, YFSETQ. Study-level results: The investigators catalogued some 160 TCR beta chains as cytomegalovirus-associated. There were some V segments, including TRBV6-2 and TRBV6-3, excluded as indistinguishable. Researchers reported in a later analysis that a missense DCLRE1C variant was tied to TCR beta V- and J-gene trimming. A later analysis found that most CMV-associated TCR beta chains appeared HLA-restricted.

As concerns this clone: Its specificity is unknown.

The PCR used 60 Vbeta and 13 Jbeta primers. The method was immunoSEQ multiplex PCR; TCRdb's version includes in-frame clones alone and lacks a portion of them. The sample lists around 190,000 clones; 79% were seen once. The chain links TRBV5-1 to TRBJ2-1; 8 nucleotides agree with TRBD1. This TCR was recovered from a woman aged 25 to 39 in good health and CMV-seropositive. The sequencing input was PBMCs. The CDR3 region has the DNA TGCGCCAGCAGCAAGGGACAGGCAGTTTATGAGCAGTTCTTC. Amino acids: CASSKGQAVYEQFF.